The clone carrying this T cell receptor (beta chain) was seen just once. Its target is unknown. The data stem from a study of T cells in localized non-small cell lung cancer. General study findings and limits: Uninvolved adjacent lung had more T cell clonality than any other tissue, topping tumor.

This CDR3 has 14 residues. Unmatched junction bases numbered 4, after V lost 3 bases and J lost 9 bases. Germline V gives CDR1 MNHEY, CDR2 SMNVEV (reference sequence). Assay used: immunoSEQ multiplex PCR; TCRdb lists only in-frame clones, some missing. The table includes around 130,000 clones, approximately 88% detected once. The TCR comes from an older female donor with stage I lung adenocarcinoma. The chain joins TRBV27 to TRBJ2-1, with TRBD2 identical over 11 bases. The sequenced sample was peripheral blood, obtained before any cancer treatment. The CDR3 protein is CASSLTSGTGEQFF. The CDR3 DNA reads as TGTGCCAGCAGTTTGACTAGCGGGACTGGTGAGCAGTTCTTC.